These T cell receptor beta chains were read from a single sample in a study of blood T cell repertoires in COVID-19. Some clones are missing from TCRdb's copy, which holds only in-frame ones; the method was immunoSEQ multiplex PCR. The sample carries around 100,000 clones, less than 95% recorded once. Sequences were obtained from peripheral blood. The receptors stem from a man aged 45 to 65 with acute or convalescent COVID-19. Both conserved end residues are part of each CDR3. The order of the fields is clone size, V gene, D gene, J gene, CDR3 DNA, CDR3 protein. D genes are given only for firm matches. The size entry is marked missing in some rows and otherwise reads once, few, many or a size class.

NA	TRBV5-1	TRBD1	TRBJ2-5	TGCGCCAGCAGCCTCCGGACAGGGAAAGAGACCCAGTACTTC	CASSLRTGKETQYF
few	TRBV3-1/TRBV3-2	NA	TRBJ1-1	TGTGCCAGCAGTTCCTTGGCCGCGGGAGGAGAAGCTTTCTTT	CASSSLAAGGEAFF
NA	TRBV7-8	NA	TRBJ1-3	TGTGCCAGCAGCTTAGAGGGCGGGTACTCTGGAAACACCATATATTTT	CASSLEGGYSGNTIYF
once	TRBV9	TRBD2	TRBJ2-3	TGTGCCAGCAGCGTAGCAAGGGGGAGCGGGAGGACCACAGATACGCAGTATTTT	CASSVARGSGRTTDTQYF
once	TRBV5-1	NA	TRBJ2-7	TGCGCCAGCAGCGAGCGGACTCCTCCCTACGAGCAGTACTTC	CASSERTPPYEQYF
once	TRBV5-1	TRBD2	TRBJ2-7	TGCGCCAGCAGCTTGGGGCCGGGGGGCTACGAGCAGTACTTC	CASSLGPGGYEQYF
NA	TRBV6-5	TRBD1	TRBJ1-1	TGTGCCAGCAGTTTCTCCGGACAGGGTCACACTGAAGCTTTCTTT	CASSFSGQGHTEAFF
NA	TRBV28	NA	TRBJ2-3	TGTGCCAGCAGTTTATTGGAGGCACGCACAGATACGCAGTATTTT	CASSLLEARTDTQYF
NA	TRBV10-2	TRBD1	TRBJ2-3	TGCGCCAGCAGGGTTAGGACAGGGAGCACAGATACGCAGTATTTT	CASRVRTGSTDTQYF
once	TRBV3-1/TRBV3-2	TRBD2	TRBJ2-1	TGTGCCAGCAGCCACAGACCGGGACTAGCCGCTGAGCAGTTCTTC	CASSHRPGLAAEQFF
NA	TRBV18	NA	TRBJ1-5	TGTGCCAGCTCACCATCGACCGGTTCGGGTGTGCGTTTT	CASSPSTGSGVRF
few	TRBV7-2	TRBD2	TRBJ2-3	TGTGCCAGCAGCTTCGGGACTAGCGGAGGTGATACGCAGTATTTT	CASSFGTSGGDTQYF
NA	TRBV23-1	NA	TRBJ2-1	TGCGCCAGCAGATTACGAGTTCCTGCCAATGAGCAGTTCTTC	CASRLRVPANEQFF
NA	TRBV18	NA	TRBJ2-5	TGTGCCAGCTCACCCCCCCAGGGAGGAGGAGAGACCCAGTACTTC	CASSPPQGGGETQYF
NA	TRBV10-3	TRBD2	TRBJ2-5	TGTGCCATCAGTGCAGCACCGGGACTAGCGTCAGAGACCCAGTACTTC	CAISAAPGLASETQYF
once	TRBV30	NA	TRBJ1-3	TGTGCCTGGACACTTAACTCTGGAAACACCATATATTTT	CAWTLNSGNTIYF
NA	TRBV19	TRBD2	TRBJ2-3	TGTGCCAGTAGTATAAGGTCGAGCGGGAGAGCCGGAGATACGCAGTATTTT	CASSIRSSGRAGDTQYF
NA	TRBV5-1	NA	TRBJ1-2	TGCGCCAGCAGCTTGGTTCGCAGGGTGTATGGCTACACCTTC	CASSLVRRVYGYTF
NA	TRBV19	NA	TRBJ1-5	TGTGCCAGTAGTCGAGATGACAATCAGCCCCAGCATTTT	CASSRDDNQPQHF
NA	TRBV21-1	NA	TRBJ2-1	TGTGCCAGCAGCAAAGCTTGGACTAGCGGGGCTTACAATGAGCAGTTCTTC	CASSKAWTSGAYNEQFF
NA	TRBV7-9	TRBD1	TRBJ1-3	TGTGCCAGCAGCCTAATCCCCCTTCGGGACAGAGATATAAACACCATATATTTT	CASSLIPLRDRDINTIYF
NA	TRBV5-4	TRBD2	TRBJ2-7	TGTGCCAGCAGCCCGGACGGGGGGGGATACGAGCAGTACTTC	CASSPDGGGYEQYF
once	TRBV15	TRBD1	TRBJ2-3	TGTGCCACCAGCAAACGACAGGGCCCAGATACGCAGTATTTT	CATSKRQGPDTQYF
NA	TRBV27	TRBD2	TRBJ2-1	TGTGCCAGCACGCTAGCGGGAGTCTACAATGAGCAGTTCTTC	CASTLAGVYNEQFF
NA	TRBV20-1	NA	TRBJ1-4	TGCAGTGCTAGTCTTAATAATGAAAAACTGTTTTTT	CSASLNNEKLFF
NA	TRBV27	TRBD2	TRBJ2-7	TGTGCCAGCAGTTTATGGACTAGCGGGAGTTACGAGCAGTACTTC	CASSLWTSGSYEQYF
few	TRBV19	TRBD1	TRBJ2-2	TGTGCCAGTTCACTCCTTCCCGGACAGGGCTACACCGGGGAGCTGTTTTTT	CASSLLPGQGYTGELFF
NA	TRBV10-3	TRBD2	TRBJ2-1	TGTGCCACTAGCGGGAGCTCCTACAATGAGCAGTTCTTC	CATSGSSYNEQFF
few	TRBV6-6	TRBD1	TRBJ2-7	TGTGCCAGCAGGATGACAGGGAGCTCCTACGAGCAGTACTTC	CASRMTGSSYEQYF
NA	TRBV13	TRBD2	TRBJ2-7	TGTGCCAGCAGCTTAAGACTAGCGGGAGCGGGGGAGCAGTACTTC	CASSLRLAGAGEQYF
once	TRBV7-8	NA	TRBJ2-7	TGTGCCAGCAGCGTGCGGGACTCTAACTACGAGCAGTACTTC	CASSVRDSNYEQYF
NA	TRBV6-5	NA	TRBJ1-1	TGTGCCAGCCAAAACCGACAGACGAACACTGAAGCTTTCTTT	CASQNRQTNTEAFF
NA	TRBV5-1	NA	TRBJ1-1	TGCGCCAGCAGCCTGCGTGTTGGGCAGGGGAACACTGAAGCTTTCTTT	CASSLRVGQGNTEAFF
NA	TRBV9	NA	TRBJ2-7	TGTGCCAGCAGCGTAGACCTACAGGCCGGCTACGAGCAGTACTTC	CASSVDLQAGYEQYF
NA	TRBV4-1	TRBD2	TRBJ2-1	TGCGCCAGCAGCCCACTCCCCTTAGCGGGACTCTACAATGAGCAGTTCTTC	CASSPLPLAGLYNEQFF
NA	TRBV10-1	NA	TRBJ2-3	TGCGCCAGCAGTGAGTCCGGGAGAGCGGATACGCAGTATTTT	CASSESGRADTQYF
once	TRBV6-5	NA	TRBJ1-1	TGTGCCAGCAGTTTCGCGGGCCCAGGGGAATTGACTGAAGCTTTCTTT	CASSFAGPGELTEAFF
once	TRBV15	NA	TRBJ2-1	TGTGCCACCAGCAGAGGAGAGGGAGTGCTCAATGAGCAGTTCTTC	CATSRGEGVLNEQFF
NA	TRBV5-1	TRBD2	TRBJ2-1	TGCGCCAGCAGCTTGGGTGTTAGCGGGATTTACAATGAGCAGTTCTTC	CASSLGVSGIYNEQFF